Listed below are T cell receptor beta chains from one sample, sequenced in a study of regulatory dendritic cells for organ transplantation. Measured with immunoSEQ multiplex PCR; TCRdb has only the in-frame clones, and not every one. The profile shows under 25,000 clones, 74% of them singletons. Sequenced sample: memory CD4+ T cells from blood. The origin of the receptors is a human donor in good health. CDR3s include the opening cysteine and the closing phenylalanine or tryptophan. Each record gives: clone size, V gene, D gene, J gene, CDR3 DNA, CDR3 protein. A D gene is named only where the DNA matches it firmly. Expanded clones get a size class; other rows say once, few or many, or leave the size out.

clone_size: few
v_call: TRBV2
d_call: TRBD2
j_call: TRBJ2-1
cdr3_nt: TGTGCCACCACCCGAGAAGCGGGGGGGCCCAATGAGCAGTTCTTC
cdr3_aa: CATTREAGGPNEQFF

clone_size: -
v_call: TRBV6-6
d_call: TRBD1
j_call: TRBJ2-7
cdr3_nt: TGTGCCAGCAGCTCGAGAGGGACAGGGGTCGAGCAGTACTTC
cdr3_aa: CASSSRGTGVEQYF

clone_size: -
v_call: TRBV19
d_call: TRBD1
j_call: TRBJ2-2
cdr3_nt: TGTGCCAGTATCAGCTTCGGGACAGGGGACGCCGGGGAGCTGTTTTTT
cdr3_aa: CASISFGTGDAGELFF

clone_size: -
v_call: TRBV5-1
d_call: -
j_call: TRBJ2-2
cdr3_nt: TGCGCCAGCAGCCCCGGTTCCGGGAACACCGGGGAGCTGTTTTTT
cdr3_aa: CASSPGSGNTGELFF

clone_size: -
v_call: TRBV4-1
d_call: -
j_call: TRBJ1-2
cdr3_nt: TGCGCCAGCAGCCAAGCCGTGCAGGATGGCTATGGCTACACCTTC
cdr3_aa: CASSQAVQDGYGYTF

clone_size: -
v_call: TRBV18
d_call: TRBD1
j_call: TRBJ2-7
cdr3_nt: TGTGCCAGCTCACACGGGGACAGCTCTTACGAGCAGTACTTC
cdr3_aa: CASSHGDSSYEQYF

clone_size: few
v_call: TRBV5-6
d_call: -
j_call: TRBJ1-3
cdr3_nt: TGTGCCAGCAGCTTCTGGGAAATAGGGGTGAACTCTGGAAACACCATATATTTT
cdr3_aa: CASSFWEIGVNSGNTIYF

clone_size: -
v_call: TRBV11-2
d_call: -
j_call: TRBJ2-1
cdr3_nt: TGTGCCAGCAGCTTGGGGGCAGGGTGGTACAATGAGCAGTTCTTC
cdr3_aa: CASSLGAGWYNEQFF

clone_size: -
v_call: TRBV9
d_call: TRBD2
j_call: TRBJ2-2
cdr3_nt: TGTGCCAGCAGCCCGCCGGGGGGGTACACCGGGGAGCTGTTTTTT
cdr3_aa: CASSPPGGYTGELFF

clone_size: -
v_call: TRBV5-4
d_call: TRBD1
j_call: TRBJ2-1
cdr3_nt: TGTGCCAGCAGCGGTAGACCGGGACAGGATGTTGAGCAGTTCTTC
cdr3_aa: CASSGRPGQDVEQFF

clone_size: -
v_call: TRBV5-1
d_call: TRBD1
j_call: TRBJ1-1
cdr3_nt: TGCGCCAGCAAGGAGCAGGGGGAGGCCACTGAAGCTTTCTTT
cdr3_aa: CASKEQGEATEAFF

clone_size: -
v_call: TRBV5-1
d_call: TRBD1
j_call: TRBJ2-5
cdr3_nt: TGCGCCAGCAGTACAGGGGATCGGGAGACCCAGTACTTC
cdr3_aa: CASSTGDRETQYF

clone_size: -
v_call: TRBV29-1
d_call: TRBD1
j_call: TRBJ2-1
cdr3_nt: TGCAGCGCCGTTGGGACAGGGAAACCCAATGAGCAGTTCTTC
cdr3_aa: CSAVGTGKPNEQFF

clone_size: -
v_call: TRBV19
d_call: -
j_call: TRBJ2-7
cdr3_nt: TGTGCCAGTAGTCCCACCGGGACACTTACCTACGAGCAGTACTTC
cdr3_aa: CASSPTGTLTYEQYF